A selection of T cell receptor beta chains follows, all from one sample in a study of T cells in tuberculosis. The data were produced by immunoSEQ multiplex PCR, yet TCRdb's version contains in-frame clones alone and is incomplete. Altogether tens of thousands of clones are present, 90% to 95% being singletons, with the ten largest covering around 7%. Sequencing used PBMCs, obtained at tuberculosis diagnosis. The origin of the receptors is an adult with tuberculosis. Some clones in this sample may be carry-over from other donors' samples. CDR3s include the opening cysteine and the closing phenylalanine or tryptophan. The D gene is left open where the match is weak. Not all rows give a size; the values are once, few, many and, for expanded clones, a class.

D gene | J gene | V gene | clone size | CDR3 DNA | CDR3 protein
TRBD2 | TRBJ2-7 | TRBV9 | . | TGTGCCAGCAGCGACGCGACTAGCGGGGCTGCCATTAGCTCCTACGAGCAGTACTTC | CASSDATSGAAISSYEQYF
TRBD2 | TRBJ2-3 | TRBV11-3 | . | TGTGCCAGCAGCCTCGGGGGGTCCACAGATACGCAGTATTTT | CASSLGGSTDTQYF
TRBD2 | TRBJ2-1 | TRBV29-1 | . | TGCAGCGTCTTGACTAGCGGGGGCTCTGAGCAGTTCTTC | CSVLTSGGSEQFF
. | TRBJ1-3 | TRBV7-8 | . | TGTGCCAGCAGCTTTCAGGGATCAGGAAACACCATATATTTT | CASSFQGSGNTIYF
TRBD1 | TRBJ2-1 | TRBV19 | once | TGTGCCAGTAGTTTCCGGGACAGTTCCTACAATGAGCAGTTCTTC | CASSFRDSSYNEQFF
. | TRBJ2-6 | TRBV11-2 | . | TGTGCCAGCAGCTTAGCCCTGTTTGAGGGTACAGGGGCCAACGTCCTGACTTTC | CASSLALFEGTGANVLTF
. | TRBJ1-1 | TRBV5-3 | once | TGTGCCAGAAGCTTTCTTCTAATCGGGGGGCAAAGGTGGACTGAAGCTTTCTTT | CARSFLLIGGQRWTEAFF
. | TRBJ1-1 | TRBV6-1 | . | TGTGCCAGCAGTGAAGTCCCTCGGACTGAAGCTTTCTTT | CASSEVPRTEAFF
TRBD1 | TRBJ2-3 | TRBV19 | . | TGTGCCAGTAGCGCTATGGGACAGGGGGCGCTGGATACGCAGTATTTT | CASSAMGQGALDTQYF
TRBD1 | TRBJ1-2 | TRBV7-2 | few | TGTGCCAGCAGCTCCTTTTTCCGGGACAGGGGGTCAGGTGGCTACACCTTC | CASSSFFRDRGSGGYTF
TRBD1 | TRBJ2-2 | TRBV10-3 | once | TGTGCCGTCGAAGGACAGGGAAACACCGGGGAGCTGTTTTTT | CAVEGQGNTGELFF
. | TRBJ1-5 | TRBV5-6 | once | TGTGCCAGCAGCTTGGCCAGAAGCAATCAGCCCCAGCATTTT | CASSLARSNQPQHF
TRBD2 | TRBJ2-3 | TRBV29-1 | . | TGCAGCGTTGAAGCCCGGGGGGGCCGGACAGATACGCAGTATTTT | CSVEARGGRTDTQYF
. | TRBJ2-7 | TRBV6-1 | . | TGTGCCAGCAGTGATTTCGTGTCCGAGCAGTACTTC | CASSDFVSEQYF
. | TRBJ1-1 | TRBV7-8 | . | TGTGCCAGCAGCCCCCGACAGAATGAAGCTTTCTTT | CASSPRQNEAFF
TRBD1 | TRBJ2-7 | TRBV15 | . | TGTGCCACCAGCAGGGAGGGACAGGGCTACGAGCAGTACTTC | CATSREGQGYEQYF
TRBD1 | TRBJ2-7 | TRBV7-3 | few | TGTGCCAGCAGCTTGGACAGGGTGGGTAAGAACTGCGAGCAGTACTTC | CASSLDRVGKNCEQYF
TRBD1 | TRBJ2-1 | TRBV6-5 | . | TGTGCCAGCAGGGGACAGAGCTCCTACAATGAGCAGTTCTTC | CASRGQSSYNEQFF
. | TRBJ2-7 | TRBV28 | . | TGTGCCAGCAGTTCTCCCGGTTCTAGCTCCTACGAGCAGTACTTC | CASSSPGSSSYEQYF
TRBD1 | TRBJ1-6 | TRBV30 | . | TGTGCCTGGAGTGTACCTGTTGGACAGGGGTCTTATAATTCACCCCTCCACTTT | CAWSVPVGQGSYNSPLHF
. | TRBJ2-4 | TRBV5-1 | . | TGCGCCAGCAGAACAGGAGGGGCCAAAAACATTCAGTACTTC | CASRTGGAKNIQYF